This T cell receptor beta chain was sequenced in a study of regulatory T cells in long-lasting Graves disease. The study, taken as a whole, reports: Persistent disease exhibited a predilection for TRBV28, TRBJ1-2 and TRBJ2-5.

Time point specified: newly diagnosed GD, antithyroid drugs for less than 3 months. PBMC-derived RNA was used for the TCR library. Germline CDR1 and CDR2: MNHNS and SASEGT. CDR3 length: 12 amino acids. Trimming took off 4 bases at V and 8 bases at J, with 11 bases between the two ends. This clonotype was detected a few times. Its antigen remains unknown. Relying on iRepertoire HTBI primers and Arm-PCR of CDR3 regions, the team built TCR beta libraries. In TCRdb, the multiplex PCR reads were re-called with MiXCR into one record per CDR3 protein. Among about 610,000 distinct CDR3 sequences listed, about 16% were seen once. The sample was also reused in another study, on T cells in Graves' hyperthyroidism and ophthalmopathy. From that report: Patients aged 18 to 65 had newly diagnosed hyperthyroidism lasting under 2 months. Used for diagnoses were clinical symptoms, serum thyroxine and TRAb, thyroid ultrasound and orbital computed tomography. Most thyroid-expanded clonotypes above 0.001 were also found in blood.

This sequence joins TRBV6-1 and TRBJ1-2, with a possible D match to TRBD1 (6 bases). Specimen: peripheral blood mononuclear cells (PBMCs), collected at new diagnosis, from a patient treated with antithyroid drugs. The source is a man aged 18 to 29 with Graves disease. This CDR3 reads CASSVGGAGYTF. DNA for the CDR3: TGTGCCAGCAGTGTAGGGGGGGCCGGCTACACCTTC.